This T cell receptor (beta chain) comes out of a study of control samples from healthy donors and cancer patients. TCRdb's copy holds only in-frame clones and misses some; the assay was immunoSEQ multiplex PCR. Seen here are just over 150,000 clones, approximately 96% observed once, and the top ten hold 8.5%. This TCR was recovered from a woman aged 35 to 49 in good health. The sequencing input was blood.

The CDR3: CASSLERGAGGRYEQYF. The CDR3, as DNA: TGTGCCAGCAGCTTAGAAAGGGGAGCGGGAGGTCGGTACGAGCAGTACTTC. The chain combines TRBV7-2 with TRBJ2-7, with 9 bases aligning to TRBD2. V lost 1 base to trimming and J lost 4 bases; unmatched junction nucleotides: 11. Germline V gene lookup returns CDR1 SGHTA and CDR2 FQGNSA. The CDR3 has 17 amino acids.